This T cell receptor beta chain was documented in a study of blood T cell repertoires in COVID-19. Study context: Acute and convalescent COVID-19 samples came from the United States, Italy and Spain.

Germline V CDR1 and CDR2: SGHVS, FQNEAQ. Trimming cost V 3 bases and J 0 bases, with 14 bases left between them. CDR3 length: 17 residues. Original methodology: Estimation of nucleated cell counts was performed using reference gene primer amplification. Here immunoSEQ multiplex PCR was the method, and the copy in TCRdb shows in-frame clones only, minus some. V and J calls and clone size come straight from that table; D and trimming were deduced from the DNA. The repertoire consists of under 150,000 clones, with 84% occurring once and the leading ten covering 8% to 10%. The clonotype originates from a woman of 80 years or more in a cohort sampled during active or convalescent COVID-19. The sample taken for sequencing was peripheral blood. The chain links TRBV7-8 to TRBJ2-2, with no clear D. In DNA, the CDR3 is TGTGCCAGCAGCTTGAGGATGGCCCTCGCGAACACCGGGGAGCTGTTTTTT. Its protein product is CASSLRMALANTGELFF.